One T cell receptor beta chain is described in this entry. Its antigen is as yet unknown. Selected positively for CCR7 and CD45RO-negative, naive CD8 cells excluded terminally differentiated effector memory CD45RA+ cells. Data came from immunoSEQ multiplex PCR; TCRdb stores just in-frame clones and leaves some out. The sample consists of roughly 1,800,000 clones, approximately 94% of them appearing once. These data belong to a study of shared clonotypes between healthy human individuals. Trimming left V 1 base short and J 5 bases short, with 4 bases between. This CDR3 has 12 residues. Germline CDR1 and CDR2: PRHDT and FYEKMQ (reference sequence). Study-level points and caveats: The sharing of 4.5% to 5.5% of naive CD4 clonotypes was seen across a handful of donors.

The TCR sequence derives from a man between 18 and 35 years old in good health. Sequenced material: naive CD8+ T cells sorted from blood. The chain is built from TRBV13 and TRBJ2-3; D remains unclear. This CDR3 reads CASSLDEDTQYF. CDR3 sequence (DNA): TGTGCCAGCAGCTTAGACGAAGATACGCAGTATTTT.